Given below is one TCR beta chain in context. Its antigen is not known. The protocol was immunoSEQ multiplex PCR, while the TCRdb copy is restricted to in-frame clones and leaves out a portion. This table holds some 130,000 clones, roughly 75% found once. These data come from a study of a mutant IDH1 vaccine in newly diagnosed glioma. Study in general: Eight vaccinations were given in weeks 1, 3, 5, 7, 11, 15, 19 and 23. Vaccination started 4-6 weeks after radiotherapy alone, or with temozolomide cycles.

Time point reported: week 11, during vaccination. Every vaccination contained 300 ug of the mutant IDH1 20-mer peptide and was paired with topical imiquimod. V dropped 0 bases and J dropped 7 bases, with 16 bases sitting between them. The germline V gene has CDR1 SGDLS and CDR2 YYNGEE. The CDR3 runs to 15 residues. The source is a man aged 40-49 years with glioma. V is TRBV9 and J is TRBJ1-1; possibly TRBD1 for D (6 bases). The sequenced sample was PBMCs, obtained from a glioma patient whose treatment included an IDH1 peptide vaccine. The CDR3 region has the DNA TGTGCCAGCAGCGTAGAAGGGGTCCAGGGGAGTGAAGCTTTCTTT. Its translation: CASSVEGVQGSEAFF.